The sequence of this TCR beta chain was determined in a study of prognosis after radiotherapy for stage I lung cancer. Study context: Those with stage I non-small cell lung cancer who took part were enrolled between 2018 and 2019.

Blood, 5.5 to 6 milliliters, was collected at each of two time points. Findings and caveats of the study: Stereotactic body radiation therapy was followed by a fall in unique TCR clone counts, with a median of about 9,700 versus 6,500.

Two-round multiplex PCR amplified TCR beta CDR3 from genomic DNA. First-round PCR, the initial amplification, used primers specific to each TRBV and TRBJ gene. MiXCR, run by TCRdb on the multiplex PCR reads, gives a single entry per CDR3 protein. The sample consists of roughly 30,000 distinct CDR3 sequences, around 48% of them appearing once. Turning to this clonotype: Its antigen remains unidentified. Compared with germline, one end of the junction differs, possibly owing to a read error.

Germline V gene lookup returns CDR1 KGHSH and CDR2 LQKENI. The CDR3 has 14 amino acids. The clonotype was recovered from a donor aged 50 or older with non-small cell lung cancer. The chain joins TRBV18 to TRBJ2-1; tentatively, D is TRBD2 (6 bases). The sequencing here drew on PBMCs, taken before or after stereotactic body radiation therapy (not recorded which). Here the CDR3 reads CASPPSREYNEQFF. The DNA for the CDR3 is TGTGCCAGCCCACCAAGTCGGGAGTACAATGAGCAGTTCTTC.